One and the same sample provided the 9 T cell receptor beta chains below, sequenced in a study of shared clonotypes between healthy human individuals. The data were produced by immunoSEQ multiplex PCR, yet TCRdb's version contains in-frame clones alone and is incomplete. Seen here are a few million clones, 90% to 95% observed once, and the top ten hold over 0.12%. Sequenced input: naive CD4+ T cells sorted from blood. Noted subset: CD45RA+ positively selected. The receptors shown here come from a young man in good health.

The chain has TRBV28 and TRBJ1-2; no firm D call. The V end was cut by 3 bases, the J end by 8 bases, with 13 bases between. This CDR3 is built from 13 residues. CDR1 MDHEN and CDR2 SYDVKM come from the germline V gene. As DNA, the CDR3 is TGTGCCAGCAGTTTCTCGATGCTCCGGGGCTACACCTTC. It is translated as CASSFSMLRGYTF.

The chain is built from TRBV2 and TRBJ2-1, with 15 bases matching TRBD2. The CDR3 is 17 amino acids. Germline V gene lookup returns CDR1 SNHLY and CDR2 FYNNEI. After removal of 6 bases from V and 7 bases from J, the junction contained 10 bases not matched to a gene. The DNA for the CDR3 is TGTGCCAGCAGGGACACCGGACTAGCGGGGGGGCTAAATGAGCAGTTCTTC. Amino acids: CASRDTGLAGGLNEQFF.

The rearrangement uses TRBV27 and TRBJ2-1, with 9 bases fitting TRBD2. CDR3 length equals 17 residues. J gave up 4 bases and V 5 bases, and 12 bases lay outside the gene matches. Per the germline V gene, CDR1 is MNHEY and CDR2 is SMNVEV (reference sequence). The CDR3 nucleotides are TGTGCCAGCAGTGCAAGGGCCGGGACTAGCAGTTACAATGAGCAGTTCTTC. Amino acids: CASSARAGTSSYNEQFF.

A remark on this clone: The same CDR3 is also encoded by other DNA sequences in this sample. The rearrangement uses TRBV9 and TRBJ2-3; 10 nucleotides align to TRBD2. V was pared by 2 bases and J by 3 bases, with 3 bases of the junction left unmatched. Germline CDR1 reads SGDLS; CDR2 reads YYNGEE. This CDR3 is built from 15 residues. CDR3 bases: TGTGCCAGCAGCGTTTCTAGCGGGAGTACAGATACGCAGTATTTT. This sequence encodes CASSVSSGSTDTQYF.

The CDR3 bases are TGTGCCAGCAGCCCCCGCAGCAGGCCCTCTGGAAACACCATATATTTT. It yields the protein CASSPRSRPSGNTIYF. V gene TRBV9 combines with J gene TRBJ1-3; D unclear. The length of the CDR3 is 16 residues. Germline V gene data show CDR1 as SGDLS and CDR2 as YYNGEE. The V end was cut by 4 bases, the J end by 0 bases, with 14 bases between.

This clone has just one count. The gene calls are TRBV12-5 and TRBJ2-7, with 12 bases matching TRBD1. The CDR3 contains 16 residues. Trimming took 0 bases from V and 6 from J; bases not matched to a gene: 6. Germline loops: CDR1 LGHNT, CDR2 FRNRAP. The CDR3 nucleotides read TGTGCTAGTGGTTTGGTCATGGGACAGGGGGCTGTCGAGCAGTACTTC. It yields the protein CASGLVMGQGAVEQYF.

The CDR3 sequence: CASSPLGSPSLTGELFF. The CDR3 DNA follows: TGTGCCAGCAGCCCCCTCGGTTCCCCTTCCCTCACCGGGGAGCTGTTTTTT. V and J are TRBV9 and TRBJ2-2; D is uncertain. V lost 4 bases, J lost 4 bases, and 20 bases lay in between. Germline CDR1 reads SGDLS; CDR2 reads YYNGEE. The CDR3 length is 17 residues.

This clone has a single count. The genes are TRBV5-1 and TRBJ1-1; 9 nucleotides agree with TRBD1. Germline V gives CDR1 SGHRS, CDR2 YFSETQ. The CDR3 loop spans 16 amino acids. The V and J ends lost 1 base and 1 base, in that order; junction bases with no gene match: 5. The CDR3 region has the DNA TGCGCCAGCAGCTTGCTGGGGACAGGGCAGAACACTGAAGCTTTCTTT. Translation gives CASSLLGTGQNTEAFF. The whole variable domain, remainder taken from reference TRBV5-1 and TRBJ1-1, is KAGVTQTPRYLIKTRGQQVTLSCSPISGHRSVSWYQQTPGQGLQFLFEYFSETQRNKGNFPGRFSGRQFSNSRSEMNVSTLELGDSALYLCASSLLGTGQNTEAFFGQGTRLTVV.

The chain combines TRBV11-3 with TRBJ2-1, with unresolved D. Looked up from germline, CDR1 is SGHNT and CDR2 is YENEEA. The CDR3 loop spans 14 amino acids. Trimming cost V 1 base and J 8 bases, with 12 bases left between them. The CDR3 nucleotides read TGTGCCAGCAGCTTAGGAATGGCCTCGGATGAGCAGTTCTTC. Its protein is CASSLGMASDEQFF.